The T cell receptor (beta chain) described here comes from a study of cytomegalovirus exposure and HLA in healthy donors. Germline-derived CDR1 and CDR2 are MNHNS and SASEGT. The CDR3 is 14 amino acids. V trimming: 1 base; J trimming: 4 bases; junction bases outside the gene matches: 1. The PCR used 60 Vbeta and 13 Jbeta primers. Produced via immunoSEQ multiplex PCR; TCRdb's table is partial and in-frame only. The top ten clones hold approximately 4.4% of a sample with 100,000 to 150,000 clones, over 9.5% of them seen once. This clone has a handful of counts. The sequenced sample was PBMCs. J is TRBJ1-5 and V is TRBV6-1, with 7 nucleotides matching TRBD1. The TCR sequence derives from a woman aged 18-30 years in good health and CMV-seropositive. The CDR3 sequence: CASSEGRGNQPQHF. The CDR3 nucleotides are TGTGCCAGCAGTGAAGGCAGGGGGAATCAGCCCCAGCATTTT.